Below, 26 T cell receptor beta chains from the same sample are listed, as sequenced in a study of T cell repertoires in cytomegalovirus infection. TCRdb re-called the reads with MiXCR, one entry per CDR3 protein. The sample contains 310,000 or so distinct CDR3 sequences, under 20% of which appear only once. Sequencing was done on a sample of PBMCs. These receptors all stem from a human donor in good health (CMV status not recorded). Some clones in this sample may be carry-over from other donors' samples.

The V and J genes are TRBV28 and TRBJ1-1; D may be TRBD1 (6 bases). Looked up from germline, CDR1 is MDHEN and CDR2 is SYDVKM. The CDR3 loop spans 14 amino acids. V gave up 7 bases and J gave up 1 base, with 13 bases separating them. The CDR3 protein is CASIGGGRNTEAFF. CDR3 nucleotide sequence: TGTGCCAGCATCGGAGGGGGGAGGAACACTGAAGCTTTCTTT.

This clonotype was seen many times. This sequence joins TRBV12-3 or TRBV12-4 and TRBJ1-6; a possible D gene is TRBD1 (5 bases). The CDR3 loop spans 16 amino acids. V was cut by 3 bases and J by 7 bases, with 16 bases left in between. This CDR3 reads CASSFAQGFGNSPLHF. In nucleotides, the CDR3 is TGTGCCAGCAGTTTTGCCCAGGGCTTTGGGAATTCACCCCTCCACTTT.

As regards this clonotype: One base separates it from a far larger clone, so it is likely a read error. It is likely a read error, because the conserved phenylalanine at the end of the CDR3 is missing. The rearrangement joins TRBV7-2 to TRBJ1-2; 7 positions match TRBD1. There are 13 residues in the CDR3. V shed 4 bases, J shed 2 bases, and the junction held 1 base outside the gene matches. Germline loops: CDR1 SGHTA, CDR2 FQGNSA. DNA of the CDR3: TGTGCCAGCAGCTCGACAGGGAACTATGGCTACACCTAC. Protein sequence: CASSSTGNYGYTY.

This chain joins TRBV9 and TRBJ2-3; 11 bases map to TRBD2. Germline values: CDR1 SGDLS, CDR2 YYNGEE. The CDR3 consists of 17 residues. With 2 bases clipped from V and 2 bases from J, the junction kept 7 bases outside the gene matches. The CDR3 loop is CASSVDQTSGITDTQYF. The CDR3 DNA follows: TGTGCCAGCAGCGTGGATCAGACTAGCGGGATCACAGATACGCAGTATTTT.

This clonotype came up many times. The CDR3 protein is CASSPDNTEAFF. The CDR3 DNA reads TGTGCCAGCAGCCCTGATAACACTGAAGCTTTCTTT. The V call is TRBV7-2, the J call TRBJ1-1; D unclear. Germline V gene lookup returns CDR1 SGHTA and CDR2 FQGNSA. CDR3 length: 12 residues. Trimming took off 5 bases at V and 2 bases at J, with 6 bases between the two ends.

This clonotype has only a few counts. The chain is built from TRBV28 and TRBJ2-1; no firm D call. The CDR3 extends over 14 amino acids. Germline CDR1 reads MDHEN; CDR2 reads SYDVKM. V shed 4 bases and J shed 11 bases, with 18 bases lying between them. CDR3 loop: CASSSYRADGKQFF. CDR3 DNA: TGTGCCAGCAGTTCCTATAGGGCGGACGGAAAGCAGTTCTTC. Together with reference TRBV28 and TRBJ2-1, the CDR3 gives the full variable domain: DVKVTQSSRYLVKRTGEKVFLECVQDMDHENMFWYRQDPGLGLRLIYFSYDVKMKEKGDIPEGYSVSREKKERFSLILESASTNQTSMYLCASSSYRADGKQFFGPGTRLTVL.

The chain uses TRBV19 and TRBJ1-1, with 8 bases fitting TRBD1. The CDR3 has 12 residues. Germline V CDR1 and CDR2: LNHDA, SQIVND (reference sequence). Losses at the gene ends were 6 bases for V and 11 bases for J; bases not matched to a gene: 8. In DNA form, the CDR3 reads TGTGCCAGTAGAGGACAGGGAGGAGCGGCTTTCTTT. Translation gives CASRGQGGAAFF.

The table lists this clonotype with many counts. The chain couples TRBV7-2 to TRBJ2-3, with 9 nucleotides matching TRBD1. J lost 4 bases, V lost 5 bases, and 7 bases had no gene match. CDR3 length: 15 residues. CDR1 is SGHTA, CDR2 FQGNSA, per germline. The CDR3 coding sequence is TGTGCCAGCAGCCCCCGGGACAGGGACGCAGATACGCAGTATTTT. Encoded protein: CASSPRDRDADTQYF. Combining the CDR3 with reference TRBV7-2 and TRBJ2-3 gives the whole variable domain GAGVSQSPSNKVTEKGKDVELRCDPISGHTALYWYRQSLGQGLEFLIYFQGNSAPDKSGLPSDRFSAERTGGSVSTLTIQRTQQEDSAVYLCASSPRDRDADTQYFGPGTRLTVL.

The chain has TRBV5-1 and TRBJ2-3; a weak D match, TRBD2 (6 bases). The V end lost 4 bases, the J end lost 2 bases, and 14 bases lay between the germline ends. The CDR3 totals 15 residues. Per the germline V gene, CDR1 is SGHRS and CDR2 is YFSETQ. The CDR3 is CASSPTRGSTDTQYF. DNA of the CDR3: TGCGCCAGCAGCCCGACGCGGGGCTCCACAGATACGCAGTATTTT.

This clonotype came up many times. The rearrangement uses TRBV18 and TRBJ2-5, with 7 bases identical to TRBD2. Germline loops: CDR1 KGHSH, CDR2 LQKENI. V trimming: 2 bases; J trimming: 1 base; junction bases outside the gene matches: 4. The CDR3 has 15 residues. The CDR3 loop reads CASSPGLAAQETQYF. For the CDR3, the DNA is TGTGCCAGCTCACCAGGGCTAGCGGCCCAAGAGACCCAGTACTTC.

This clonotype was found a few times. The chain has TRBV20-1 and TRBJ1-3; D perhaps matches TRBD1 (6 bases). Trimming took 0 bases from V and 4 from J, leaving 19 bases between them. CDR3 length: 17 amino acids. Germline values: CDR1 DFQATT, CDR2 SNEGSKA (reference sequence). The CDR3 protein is CSARDLNRTAKGNTIYF. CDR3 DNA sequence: TGCAGTGCTAGAGATCTTAATAGGACAGCTAAAGGAAACACCATATATTTT.

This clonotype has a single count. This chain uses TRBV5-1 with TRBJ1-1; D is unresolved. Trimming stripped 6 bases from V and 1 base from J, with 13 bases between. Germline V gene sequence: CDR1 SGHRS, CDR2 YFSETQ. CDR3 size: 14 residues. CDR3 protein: CASKPAAENTEAFF. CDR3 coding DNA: TGCGCCAGCAAACCCGCGGCAGAGAACACTGAAGCTTTCTTT.

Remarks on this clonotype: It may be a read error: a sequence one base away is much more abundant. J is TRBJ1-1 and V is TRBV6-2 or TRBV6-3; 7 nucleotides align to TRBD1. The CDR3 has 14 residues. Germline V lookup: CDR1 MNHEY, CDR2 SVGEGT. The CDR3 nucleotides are TGTGCCGGCAGACGAGGGGGCGGGAACACTGAAGCTTTCTTT. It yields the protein CAGRRGGGNTEAFF.

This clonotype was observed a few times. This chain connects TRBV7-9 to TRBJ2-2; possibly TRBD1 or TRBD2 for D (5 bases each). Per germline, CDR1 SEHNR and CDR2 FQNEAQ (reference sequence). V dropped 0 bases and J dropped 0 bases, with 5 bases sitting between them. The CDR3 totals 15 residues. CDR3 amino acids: CASSLAGANTGELFF. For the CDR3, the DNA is TGTGCCAGCAGCTTAGCGGGGGCGAACACCGGGGAGCTGTTTTTT.

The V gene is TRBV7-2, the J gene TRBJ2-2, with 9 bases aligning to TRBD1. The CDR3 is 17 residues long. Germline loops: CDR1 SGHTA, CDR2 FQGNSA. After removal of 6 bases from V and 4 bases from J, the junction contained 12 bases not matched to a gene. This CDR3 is CASSSYRGRGFTGELFF. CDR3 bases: TGTGCCAGCAGTTCATACAGGGGGCGAGGGTTCACCGGGGAGCTGTTTTTT. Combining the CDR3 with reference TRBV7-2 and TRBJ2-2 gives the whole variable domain GAGVSQSPSNKVTEKGKDVELRCDPISGHTALYWYRQSLGQGLEFLIYFQGNSAPDKSGLPSDRFSAERTGGSVSTLTIQRTQQEDSAVYLCASSSYRGRGFTGELFFGEGSRLTVL.

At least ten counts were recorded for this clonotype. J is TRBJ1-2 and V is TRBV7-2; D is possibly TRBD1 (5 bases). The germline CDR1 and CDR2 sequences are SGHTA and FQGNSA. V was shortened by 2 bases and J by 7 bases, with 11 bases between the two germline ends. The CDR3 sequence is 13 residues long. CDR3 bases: TGTGCCAGCAGCTTATCGACAGTACCTGGCTACACCTTC. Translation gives CASSLSTVPGYTF.

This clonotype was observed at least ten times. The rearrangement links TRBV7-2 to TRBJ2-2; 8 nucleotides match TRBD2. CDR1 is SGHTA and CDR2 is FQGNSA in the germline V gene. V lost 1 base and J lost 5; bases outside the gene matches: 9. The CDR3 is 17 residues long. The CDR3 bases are TGTGCCAGCAGCTTAGTCTGGGCGGGGGGCCCGACCGGGGAGCTGTTTTTT. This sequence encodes CASSLVWAGGPTGELFF.

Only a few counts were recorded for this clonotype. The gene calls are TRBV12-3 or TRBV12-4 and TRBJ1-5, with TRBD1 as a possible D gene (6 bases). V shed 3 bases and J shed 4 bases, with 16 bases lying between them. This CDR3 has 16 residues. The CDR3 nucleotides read TGTGCCAGCAGTTTCTTGCGGGGGGCTGGAAATCAGCCCCAGCATTTT. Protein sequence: CASSFLRGAGNQPQHF.

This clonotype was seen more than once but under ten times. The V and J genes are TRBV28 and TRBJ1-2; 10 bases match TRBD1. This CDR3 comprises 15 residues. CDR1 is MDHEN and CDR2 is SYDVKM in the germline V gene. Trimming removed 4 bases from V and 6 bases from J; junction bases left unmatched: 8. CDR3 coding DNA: TGTGCCAGCAGTTCCGGGACAGGGGCCCCCAATGGCTACACCTTC. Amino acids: CASSSGTGAPNGYTF.

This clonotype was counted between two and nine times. CDR3: CASSGGGDNYGYTF. CDR3 DNA: TGTGCCAGCAGCGGTGGGGGGGATAACTATGGCTACACCTTC. This chain connects TRBV28 to TRBJ1-2; D perhaps matches TRBD1 (5 bases). V lost 6 bases and J 1 base, leaving 12 bases between the germline ends. The CDR3 consists of 14 residues. Germline V lookup: CDR1 MDHEN, CDR2 SYDVKM.

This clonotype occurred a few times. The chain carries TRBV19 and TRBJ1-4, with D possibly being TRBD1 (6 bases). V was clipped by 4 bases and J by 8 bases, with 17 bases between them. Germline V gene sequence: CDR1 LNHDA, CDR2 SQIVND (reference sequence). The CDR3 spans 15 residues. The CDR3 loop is CASSRSWGPGEKLFF. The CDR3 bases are TGTGCCAGTAGTAGGTCGTGGGGGCCCGGAGAAAAACTGTTTTTT.

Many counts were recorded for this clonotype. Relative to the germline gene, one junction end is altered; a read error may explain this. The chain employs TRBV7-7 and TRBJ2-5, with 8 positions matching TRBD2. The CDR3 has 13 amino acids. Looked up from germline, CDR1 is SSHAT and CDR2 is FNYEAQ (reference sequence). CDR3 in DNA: TGTGCTAGCAGCTTCGGGGGGGCAGAGACCCAGTACTTC. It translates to CASSFGGAETQYF.

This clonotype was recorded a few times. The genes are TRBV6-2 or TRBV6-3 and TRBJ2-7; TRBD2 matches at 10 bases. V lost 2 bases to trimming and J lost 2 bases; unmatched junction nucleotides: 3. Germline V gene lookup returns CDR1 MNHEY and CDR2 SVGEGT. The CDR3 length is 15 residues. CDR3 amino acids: CASSYRTSGPYEQYF. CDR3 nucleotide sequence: TGTGCCAGCAGTTACCGGACTAGCGGACCCTACGAGCAGTACTTC.

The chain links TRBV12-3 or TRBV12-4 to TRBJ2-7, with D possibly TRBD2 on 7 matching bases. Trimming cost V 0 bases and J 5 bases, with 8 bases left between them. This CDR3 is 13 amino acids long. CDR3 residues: CASSLAGGDEQYF. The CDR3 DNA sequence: TGTGCCAGCAGTTTAGCAGGGGGGGACGAGCAGTACTTC.

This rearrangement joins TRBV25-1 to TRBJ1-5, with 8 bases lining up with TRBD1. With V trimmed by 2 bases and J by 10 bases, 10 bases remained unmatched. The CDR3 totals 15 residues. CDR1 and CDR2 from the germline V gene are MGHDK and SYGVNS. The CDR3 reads CASSEGGTGVNPQHF. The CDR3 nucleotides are TGTGCCAGCAGTGAAGGCGGGACAGGTGTAAACCCCCAGCATTTT.

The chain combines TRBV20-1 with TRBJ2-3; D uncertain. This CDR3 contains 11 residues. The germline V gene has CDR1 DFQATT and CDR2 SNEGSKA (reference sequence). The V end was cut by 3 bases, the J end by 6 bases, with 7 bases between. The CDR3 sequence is CSASPSDTQYF. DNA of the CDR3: TGCAGTGCTAGCCCCTCGGATACGCAGTATTTT.